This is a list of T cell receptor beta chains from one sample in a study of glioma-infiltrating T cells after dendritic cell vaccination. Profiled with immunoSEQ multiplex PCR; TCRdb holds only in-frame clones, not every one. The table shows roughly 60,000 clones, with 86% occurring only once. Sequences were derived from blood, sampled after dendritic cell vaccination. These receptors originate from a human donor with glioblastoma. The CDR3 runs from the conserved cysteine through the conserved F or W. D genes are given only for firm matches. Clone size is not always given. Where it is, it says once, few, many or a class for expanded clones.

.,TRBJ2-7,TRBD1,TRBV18,TGTGCCGGATCCGAGGGACAGGGGGCTTACGAGCAGTACTTC,CAGSEGQGAYEQYF
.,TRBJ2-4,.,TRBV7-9,TGTGCCAGCAGCTTAAGCGATCTAGCCAAAAACATTCAGTACTTC,CASSLSDLAKNIQYF
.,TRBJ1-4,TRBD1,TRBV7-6,TGTGCCAGCAGCCCACAGGACAGGGGGGGTGAAAAACTGTTTTTT,CASSPQDRGGEKLFF
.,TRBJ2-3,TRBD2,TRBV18,TGTGCCAGCTCACCTCTGGACTCGCCAGCGGGGGGAGTTGTAAATACGCAGTATTTT,CASSPLDSPAGGVVNTQYF
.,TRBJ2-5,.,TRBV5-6,TGTGCCAGCAGCTTAGGGGTAGAGACCCAGTACTTC,CASSLGVETQYF
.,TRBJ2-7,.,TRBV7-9,TGTGCCAGCAGCTCAAGTAGCTACGAGCAGTACTTC,CASSSSSYEQYF
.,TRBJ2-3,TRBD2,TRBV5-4,TGTGCCAGCAGCTTGGTTGGTGGGGGGGTTCAAGATACGCAGTATTTT,CASSLVGGGVQDTQYF
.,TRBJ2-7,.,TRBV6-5,TGTGCCAGCAGATACACGGCGGCCCCCTACGAGCAGTACTTC,CASRYTAAPYEQYF
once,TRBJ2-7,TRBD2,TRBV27,TGTGCCAGCAGTTTATCCCCTAGCGGGAGGTACTCCTACGAGCAGTACTTC,CASSLSPSGRYSYEQYF
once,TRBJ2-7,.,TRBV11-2,TGTGCCAGCAGCTTAGACCCCCGCGGGGCCGCCTACGAGCAGTACTTC,CASSLDPRGAAYEQYF
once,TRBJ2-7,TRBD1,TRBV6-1,TGTGCCAGCAGTGAACCCTCCCCGCGACAGGGATTCGCCTACGAGCAGTACTTC,CASSEPSPRQGFAYEQYF
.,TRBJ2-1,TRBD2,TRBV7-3,TGTGCCAGCAGCTTAACCGGGGGGTACAATGAGCAGTTCTTC,CASSLTGGYNEQFF
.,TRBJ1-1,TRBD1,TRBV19,TGTGCCAGTAGTGATACCGGGACAGGGTATTTCGCTGAAGCTTTCTTT,CASSDTGTGYFAEAFF
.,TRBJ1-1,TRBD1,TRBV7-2,TGTGCCAGCAGCCGTAGACAGGGGCTGAACACTGAAGCTTTCTTT,CASSRRQGLNTEAFF
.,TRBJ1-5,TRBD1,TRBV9,TGTGCCAGCAGCGGCCGACAGGGTGGCCAGCCCCAGCATTTT,CASSGRQGGQPQHF
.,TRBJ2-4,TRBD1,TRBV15,TGTGCCACCAGCAGAGACCCCCATGGGGCAGGGGGCCAAAACATTCAGTACTTC,CATSRDPHGAGGQNIQYF
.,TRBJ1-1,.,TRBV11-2,TGTGCCAGCAGCCAGGGTCAGGTTACTGAAGCTTTCTTT,CASSQGQVTEAFF
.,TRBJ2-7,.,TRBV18,TGTGCCAGCTCCCCTTCAGGGGGGTCCTACGAGCAGTACTTC,CASSPSGGSYEQYF
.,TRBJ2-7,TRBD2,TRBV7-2,TGTGCCACTGTAGCGGGAGGGTTTTCGTACGAGCAGTACTTC,CATVAGGFSYEQYF
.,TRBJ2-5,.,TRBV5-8,TGTGCCAGCAGCTTGGGAGTTACTCAAGAGACCCAGTACTTC,CASSLGVTQETQYF
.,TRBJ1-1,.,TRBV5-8,TGTGCCAGCAGCTTGGGCGGAAATTTGAACACTGAAGCTTTCTTT,CASSLGGNLNTEAFF
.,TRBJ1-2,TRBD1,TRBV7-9,TGTGCCAGCAGCCCCGGACAGGGGGCGCGGGATGGCTACACCTTC,CASSPGQGARDGYTF
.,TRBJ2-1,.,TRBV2,TGTGCCAGCAGTGAAGCGCTTTTCGGCGGGTATGAGCAGTTCTTC,CASSEALFGGYEQFF
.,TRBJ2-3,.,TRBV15,TGTGCCATCGGTAGAGATACGCAGTATTTT,CAIGRDTQYF
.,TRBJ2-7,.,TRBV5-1,TGCGCCAGCAGCTTGGCCCCGCTAGCTCGGAACGAGCAGTACTTC,CASSLAPLARNEQYF
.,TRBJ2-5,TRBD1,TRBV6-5,TGTGCCAGCAGTCAGACAGGGGGCCATAAGTACTTC,CASSQTGGHKYF
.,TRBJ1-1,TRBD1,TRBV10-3,TGTGCCATCAGTGTGGACAGGGGGCGCTGGGCTTTCTTT,CAISVDRGRWAFF
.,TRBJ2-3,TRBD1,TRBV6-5,TGTGCCAGCAGACGCGGACAGGTGCGATCAGATACGCAGTATTTT,CASRRGQVRSDTQYF
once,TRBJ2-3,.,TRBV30,TGTGCCTGGAGTGTAGGGGCGCCTCCAGATACGCAGTATTTT,CAWSVGAPPDTQYF
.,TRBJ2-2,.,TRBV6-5,TGTGCCAGCAGTTACCGTGGCCGGGAGGAGCTGTTTTTT,CASSYRGREELFF
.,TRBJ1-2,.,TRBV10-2,TGCGCCAGCAGTAAGGACAGCTATGGCTACACCTTC,CASSKDSYGYTF
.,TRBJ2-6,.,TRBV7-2,TGTGCCAGCAGCTTAGATATCGGTGCCGGGGCCAACGTCCTGACTTTC,CASSLDIGAGANVLTF
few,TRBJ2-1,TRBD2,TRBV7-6,TGTGCCAGCAGCTTACTAGCGGGGGCTTACAATGAGCAGTTCTTC,CASSLLAGAYNEQFF
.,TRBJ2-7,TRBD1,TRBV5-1,TGCGCCAGCAGTTCCGGGACAGCATCCTACGAGCAGTACTTC,CASSSGTASYEQYF
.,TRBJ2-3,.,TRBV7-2,TGTGCCAGCAGCTTAGGTGGTAGCGGATTCACAGATACGCAGTATTTT,CASSLGGSGFTDTQYF
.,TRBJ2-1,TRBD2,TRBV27,TGTGCCAGCAGTCCTGGACTAGCGGGCCGCTCCTACAATGAGCAGTTCTTC,CASSPGLAGRSYNEQFF
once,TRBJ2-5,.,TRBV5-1,TGCGCCAGCAGCTTTGATAGCGGAAGAGAGACCCAGTACTTC,CASSFDSGRETQYF
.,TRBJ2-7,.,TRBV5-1,TGCGCCAGCAGCTTGGTTTCGGGGAGCTCCTACGAGCAGTACTTC,CASSLVSGSSYEQYF
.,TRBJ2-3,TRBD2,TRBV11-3,TGTGCCAGCAGCCCCCGTCTAAAGCGGGAGGAGATAGATACGCAGTATTTT,CASSPRLKREEIDTQYF
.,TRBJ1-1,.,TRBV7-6,TGTGCCAGCAGCTTAACCTCAGGGGACACTGAAGCTTTCTTT,CASSLTSGDTEAFF
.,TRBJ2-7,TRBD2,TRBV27,TGTGCCAGCAGTCCCCTCACTAGCGGGAGCGGCGAGCAGTACTTC,CASSPLTSGSGEQYF
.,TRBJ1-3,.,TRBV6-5,TGTGCCAGCAGTCTAGTAGCGGGAAACACCATATATTTT,CASSLVAGNTIYF
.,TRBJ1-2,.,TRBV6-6,TGTGCCAGCAGTTACACAGACAGTCCGACTAACTATGGCTACACCTTC,CASSYTDSPTNYGYTF
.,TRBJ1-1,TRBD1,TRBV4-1,TGCGCCAGCAGCCGAGTGGGACAGGGGGATGAGGCTTTCTTT,CASSRVGQGDEAFF
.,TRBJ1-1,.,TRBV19,TGTGCCAGTAGTAGGCGGGACGGGGAAACTGAAGCTTTCTTT,CASSRRDGETEAFF
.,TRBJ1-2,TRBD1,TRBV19,TGTGCCAGTAGTCCCCAGGGGGCGGGGAAGGGCTACACCTTC,CASSPQGAGKGYTF